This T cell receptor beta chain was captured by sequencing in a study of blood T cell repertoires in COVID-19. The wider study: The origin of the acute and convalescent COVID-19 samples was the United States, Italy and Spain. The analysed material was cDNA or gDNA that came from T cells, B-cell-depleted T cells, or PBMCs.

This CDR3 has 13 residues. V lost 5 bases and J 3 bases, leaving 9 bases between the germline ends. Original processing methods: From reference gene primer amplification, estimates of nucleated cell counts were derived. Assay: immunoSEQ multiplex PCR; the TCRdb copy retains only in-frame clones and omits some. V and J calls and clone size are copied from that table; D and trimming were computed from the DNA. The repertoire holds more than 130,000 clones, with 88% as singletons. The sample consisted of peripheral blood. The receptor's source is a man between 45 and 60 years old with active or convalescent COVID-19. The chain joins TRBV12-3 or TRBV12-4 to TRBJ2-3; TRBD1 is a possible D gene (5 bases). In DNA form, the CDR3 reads TGTGCCAGCAGTCGGCCAGGGACAGATACGCAGTATTTT. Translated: CASSRPGTDTQYF.